This T cell receptor (beta chain) came from a study of OX40 agonist ivuxolimab in advanced cancers. Study information: At doses from 0.01 to 10 mg/kg, patients were given intravenous ivuxolimab every 2 weeks. Cohort: approximately 79% men, mean age 60, aged roughly 20 to 79.

As regards this clone: Its cognate antigen is unknown. A junction boundary mismatches the germline segment, possibly from a read error.

Germline assignment: CDR1 GTSNPN and CDR2 SVGIG (reference sequence). This CDR3 has 14 residues. Study-level results: Expanded clones belonging to CD8+ T cells outnumbered, on average, those of CD4+.

Profiling relied on immunoSEQ multiplex PCR, and the TCRdb table lists in-frame clones only, not all of them. The data hold some 30,000 clones, with under 85% observed a single time. This receptor was taken from an adult with an advanced solid tumor such as melanoma, head and neck, liver or kidney cancer. The chain couples TRBV30 to TRBJ2-2, with D tentatively TRBD2 (5 bases). Specimen: CD4+ or CD8+ T cells sorted from blood, collected in a trial of the OX40 agonist ivuxolimab. Here the CDR3 DNA reads TGTGCCTGGAGCGATATATCGAAACACCGGGGAGCTGTTTTT. Its translation: CAWSDISKHRGAVF.